This T cell receptor (beta chain) emerged from a study of shared clonotypes between healthy human individuals. Both subsets, CD45RA+ naive and CD45RA-negative memory, were split from the CD4+ cells. Study-wide results and caveats: In general, naive subsets displayed greater estimated richness than memory subsets did.

As concerns this clone: The antigen is unknown.

Profiled with immunoSEQ multiplex PCR; TCRdb holds only in-frame clones, not every one. The sample records about 1.5 million clones, 95% to 99% being singletons. This CDR3 region has 14 residues. Trimming removed 7 bases at V and 4 bases at J, with 13 bases between. From germline, CDR1 is MNHNY and CDR2 SVGAGI (reference sequence). Source material: naive CD4+ T cells sorted from blood. Regarding subset: CD45RA+ positively selected. This TCR derives from a man aged 25-45 years in good health. The chain uses TRBV6-6 and TRBJ2-2; D remains unclear. The CDR3, as DNA: TGTGCCAGCACCAGGACCTTGGGCACCGGGGAGCTGTTTTTT. It is translated as CASTRTLGTGELFF.